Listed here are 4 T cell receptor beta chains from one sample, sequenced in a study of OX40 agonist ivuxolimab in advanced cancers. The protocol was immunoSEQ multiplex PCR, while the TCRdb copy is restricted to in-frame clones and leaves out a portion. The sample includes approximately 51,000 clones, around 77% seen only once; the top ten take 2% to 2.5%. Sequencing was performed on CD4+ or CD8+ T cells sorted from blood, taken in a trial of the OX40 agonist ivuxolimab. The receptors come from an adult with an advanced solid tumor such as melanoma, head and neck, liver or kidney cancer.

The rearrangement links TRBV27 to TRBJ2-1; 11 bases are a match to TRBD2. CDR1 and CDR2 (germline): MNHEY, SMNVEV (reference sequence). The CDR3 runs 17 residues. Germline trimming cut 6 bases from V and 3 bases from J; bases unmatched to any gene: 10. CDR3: CASRATGTSGFYNEQFF. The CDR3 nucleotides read TGTGCCAGCAGAGCAACCGGGACTAGCGGATTCTACAATGAGCAGTTCTTC.

CDR3 coding DNA: TGCGCCAGCAGTCAACCACGGGGAGGTGGTGACCTAGCTGAGCAGTTCTTC. Encoded protein: CASSQPRGGGDLAEQFF. V usage is TRBV23-1 and J usage is TRBJ2-1; tentatively, D is TRBD2 (6 bases). TRBV23-1 is an ORF; its function is uncertain. Trimming took off 2 bases at V and 9 bases at J, with 23 bases between the two ends. There are 17 residues in the CDR3.

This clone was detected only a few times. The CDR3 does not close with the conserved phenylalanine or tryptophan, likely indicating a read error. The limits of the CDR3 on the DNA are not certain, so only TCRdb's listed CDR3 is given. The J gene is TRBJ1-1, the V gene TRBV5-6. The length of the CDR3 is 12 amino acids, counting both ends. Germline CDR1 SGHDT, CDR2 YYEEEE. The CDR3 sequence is CASSWGNVQNSL.

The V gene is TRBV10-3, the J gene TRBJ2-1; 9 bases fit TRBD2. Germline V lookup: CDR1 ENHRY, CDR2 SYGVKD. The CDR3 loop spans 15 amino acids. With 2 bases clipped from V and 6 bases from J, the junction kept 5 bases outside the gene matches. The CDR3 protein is CAISERTSAGNEQFF. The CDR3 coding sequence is TGTGCCATCAGTGAGCGGACTAGCGCTGGCAATGAGCAGTTCTTC.